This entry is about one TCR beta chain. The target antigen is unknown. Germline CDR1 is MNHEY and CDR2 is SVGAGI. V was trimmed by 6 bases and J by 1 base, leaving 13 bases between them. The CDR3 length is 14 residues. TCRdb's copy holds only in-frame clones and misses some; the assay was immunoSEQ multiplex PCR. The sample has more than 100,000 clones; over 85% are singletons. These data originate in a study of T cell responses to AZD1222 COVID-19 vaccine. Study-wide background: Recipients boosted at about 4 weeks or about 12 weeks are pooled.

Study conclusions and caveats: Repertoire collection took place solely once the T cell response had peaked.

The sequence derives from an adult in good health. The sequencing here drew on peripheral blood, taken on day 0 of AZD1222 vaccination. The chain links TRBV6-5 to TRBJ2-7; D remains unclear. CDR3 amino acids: CASRAIIVSYEQYF. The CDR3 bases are TGTGCCAGCAGAGCCATCATAGTGTCCTACGAGCAGTACTTC.